The 26 T cell receptor beta chains below come from one sample, sequenced in a study of T cell responses to AZD1222 COVID-19 vaccine. Libraries were prepared by immunoSEQ multiplex PCR; TCRdb keeps only in-frame clonotypes and omits some of them. Here the sample spans some 60,000 clones, 80% to 90% being singletons. The sequences come from peripheral blood, collected 28 days after the second AZD1222 dose. The receptors come from an adult who received the AZD1222 COVID-19 vaccine.

The chain is built from TRBV7-2 and TRBJ2-1; 7 bases align to TRBD1. V trimming: 4 bases; J trimming: 6 bases; junction bases outside the gene matches: 3. In germline, CDR1 is SGHTA, CDR2 FQGNSA. The length of the CDR3 is 13 residues. The CDR3 region is CASSYDRANEQFF. Here the CDR3 DNA reads TGTGCCAGCAGCTATGACAGGGCCAATGAGCAGTTCTTC.

The chain couples TRBV5-1 to TRBJ1-6; D is perhaps TRBD1 (5 bases). The CDR3 has 15 amino acids. Looked up from germline, CDR1 is SGHRS and CDR2 is YFSETQ. Trimming pared 2 bases from V and 7 bases from J, leaving 13 bases between. This CDR3 reads CASSFGGTENSPLHF. The CDR3 DNA sequence: TGCGCCAGCAGCTTCGGCGGGACGGAAAATTCACCCCTCCACTTT.

A note on this clone: Since no conserved phenylalanine or tryptophan closes the CDR3, a read error is the likely cause. The DNA is left out, because the CDR3 cannot be placed on it with certainty; the CDR3 is given as TCRdb lists it. V gene TRBV23-1 combines with J gene TRBJ2-7; the D call of TRBD1 is as the table states it, not checked on the DNA. TRBV23-1 is flagged as an ORF with uncertain function. The CDR3 adds up to 10 amino acids, both ends counted. The CDR3 loop is CASRITGTND.

This sequence joins TRBV20-1 and TRBJ2-7, with 12 bases aligning to TRBD2. Germline loops: CDR1 DFQATT, CDR2 SNEGSKA (reference sequence). Unmatched junction bases numbered 5, after V lost 3 bases and J lost 2 bases. The CDR3 contains 15 residues. DNA for the CDR3: TGCAGTGCTAGTACTAGCGGGGGGCGGCCCTACGAGCAGTACTTC. This encodes CSASTSGGRPYEQYF.

This clone has more than one count but fewer than ten. The J gene is TRBJ2-7, the V gene TRBV27; D not certain. V was pared by 9 bases and J by 0 bases, with 12 bases between. CDR1 is MNHEY and CDR2 is SMNVEV in the germline V gene (reference sequence). CDR3 size: 13 residues. CDR3 nucleotides: TGTGCCAGTCGTATTATGGACTCCTACGAGCAGTACTTC. Amino acids: CASRIMDSYEQYF.

The rearrangement uses TRBV28 and TRBJ1-2; D is perhaps TRBD1 (5 bases). V was trimmed by 7 bases and J by 0 bases, leaving 15 bases between them. The CDR3 runs 15 residues. Looked up from germline, CDR1 is MDHEN and CDR2 is SYDVKM. The CDR3 region is CASIPAGGTNYGYTF. CDR3 nucleotide sequence: TGTGCCAGCATCCCGGCGGGGGGAACTAACTATGGCTACACCTTC.

The chain uses TRBV6-5 and TRBJ1-2, with TRBD1 matching over 11 bases. V shed 0 bases, J shed 2 bases, and the junction held 2 bases outside the gene matches. Germline CDR1 is MNHEY and CDR2 is SVGAGI. This CDR3 is built from 16 residues. CDR3 protein: CASSYSRTGGNYGYTF. The CDR3 DNA reads as TGTGCCAGCAGTTACTCGAGGACAGGGGGCAACTATGGCTACACCTTC.

The chain combines TRBV5-1 with TRBJ1-1, with unresolved D. The germline CDR1 and CDR2 sequences are SGHRS and YFSETQ. The length of the CDR3 is 13 residues. Trimming stripped 2 bases from V and 1 base from J, with 6 bases between. The CDR3 reads CASSFAQNTEAFF. CDR3 nucleotides: TGCGCCAGCAGCTTCGCCCAGAACACTGAAGCTTTCTTT.

The chain uses TRBV29-1 and TRBJ2-5; TRBD1 aligns across 12 bases. Unmatched junction bases numbered 4, after V lost 0 bases and J lost 5 bases. The CDR3 has 15 residues. Germline CDR1 is SQVTM and CDR2 is ANQGSEA. CDR3 protein: CSVEDRDRGQETQYF. CDR3 DNA: TGCAGCGTTGAAGACAGGGACAGGGGGCAGGAGACCCAGTACTTC.

This chain uses TRBV19 with TRBJ2-7, with 8 bases identical to TRBD2. CDR3 length: 15 residues. The J segment lost 0 bases and the V segment lost 4 bases, leaving 5 bases of the junction unmatched. Germline CDR1 reads LNHDA; CDR2 reads SQIVND (reference sequence). The CDR3 sequence is CASSKQRESSYEQYF. The CDR3, as DNA: TGTGCCAGTAGTAAACAGCGGGAGAGCTCCTACGAGCAGTACTTC.

This clone occurred once. This chain's CDR3 is CASSWGGTGSYGYTF. DNA for the CDR3: TGTGCCAGCAGCTGGGGGGGGACCGGGAGTTATGGCTACACCTTC. This chain links TRBV7-2 with TRBJ1-2, with D perhaps TRBD1 (5 bases). Deletions cut 4 bases from V and 5 bases from J, with 17 bases between. CDR1 and CDR2 from the germline V gene are SGHTA and FQGNSA. There are 15 residues in the CDR3.

V usage is TRBV7-9 and J usage is TRBJ2-1; TRBD2 matches at 9 bases. CDR1 is SEHNR and CDR2 is FQNEAQ in the germline V gene (reference sequence). CDR3 length: 18 amino acids. V shed 0 bases, J shed 0 bases, and the junction held 6 bases outside the gene matches. CDR3 sequence: CASSLASGRPRSYNEQFF. CDR3 DNA sequence: TGTGCCAGCAGCTTAGCTAGCGGGAGACCCCGCTCCTACAATGAGCAGTTCTTC. Variable domain in full (rest from reference TRBV7-9 and TRBJ2-1): DTGVSQNPRHKITKRGQNVTFRCDPISEHNRLYWYRQTLGQGPEFLTYFQNEAQLEKSRLLSDRFSAERPKGSFSTLEIQRTEQGDSAMYLCASSLASGRPRSYNEQFFGPGTRLTVL.

The genes are TRBV19 and TRBJ2-4; no reliable D call. V was trimmed by 5 bases and J by 0 bases, leaving 11 bases between them. Per germline, CDR1 LNHDA and CDR2 SQIVND (reference sequence). The CDR3 runs to 15 residues. DNA for the CDR3: TGTGCCAGTAGTGCCGGATACCTAGCCAAAAACATTCAGTACTTC. It is translated as CASSAGYLAKNIQYF.

The chain combines TRBV15 with TRBJ1-1; D ambiguous. The CDR3 covers 13 residues. CDR1 and CDR2 from the germline V gene are LNHNV and YYDKDF (reference sequence). The germline V and J ends were trimmed by 1 base and 0 bases, with 3 bases remaining between them. The CDR3 bases are TGTGCCACCAGCAGAGGCCTGAACACTGAAGCTTTCTTT. Residues: CATSRGLNTEAFF.

The count of this clone is one. This rearrangement joins TRBV6-2 or TRBV6-3 to TRBJ2-2; maybe TRBD2 (6 bases). The V and J ends lost 6 bases and 4 bases respectively, with 12 bases between them. CDR3 length: 14 amino acids. Germline CDR1 reads MNHEY; CDR2 reads SVGEGT. CDR3 sequence reads: CASSILAVTGELFF. Here the CDR3 DNA reads TGTGCCAGCAGCATACTAGCAGTCACCGGGGAGCTGTTTTTT.

The gene calls are TRBV5-4 and TRBJ1-4, with TRBD1 as a possible D gene (5 bases). The V and J ends lost 6 bases and 5 bases respectively, with 11 bases between them. This CDR3 contains 13 residues. CDR1 is SGHNT, CDR2 YYREEE, per germline (reference sequence). The CDR3 DNA reads as TGTGCCAGCAAGGGCAGGGAAAATGAAAAACTGTTTTTT. As protein: CASKGRENEKLFF.

This rearrangement joins TRBV27 to TRBJ1-2; D possibly corresponds to TRBD1 (6 bases). The CDR3 is 17 amino acids. Trimming stripped 5 bases from V and 4 bases from J, with 23 bases between. The germline gives CDR1 MNHEY, CDR2 SMNVEV (reference sequence). The CDR3 loop is CASSKTGGVAWSYGYTF. CDR3 sequence (DNA): TGTGCCAGCAGTAAGACAGGTGGAGTCGCATGGTCCTATGGCTACACCTTC.

The rearrangement joins TRBV28 to TRBJ1-1; no firm D call. Between the trimmed V and J ends, which lost 3 bases and 4 bases, there was a span of 18 bases. Germline loops: CDR1 MDHEN, CDR2 SYDVKM. CDR3 length: 16 residues. The DNA of the CDR3 is TGTGCCAGCAGTTTTCACCGGAGTCAAGGAGGCACTGAAGCTTTCTTT. Translated: CASSFHRSQGGTEAFF. Full variable domain (outside the CDR3, taken from reference TRBV28 and TRBJ1-1): DVKVTQSSRYLVKRTGEKVFLECVQDMDHENMFWYRQDPGLGLRLIYFSYDVKMKEKGDIPEGYSVSREKKERFSLILESASTNQTSMYLCASSFHRSQGGTEAFFGQGTRLTVV.

J is TRBJ1-2 and V is TRBV6-6; tentative D call: TRBD1 (5 bases). V lost 6 bases to trimming and J lost 2 bases, with 19 bases between them. There are 16 residues in the CDR3. Germline V gives CDR1 MNHNY, CDR2 SVGAGI (reference sequence). CDR3 coding DNA: TGTGCCAGCAGGCCGGGGGAGGGGTACTCGAACTATGGCTACACCTTC. Protein product: CASRPGEGYSNYGYTF.

The CDR3, as DNA: TGTGCCAGCAGCGTCCGGACAGGGGGCAACACCGGGGAGCTGTTTTTT. It is translated as CASSVRTGGNTGELFF. V gene TRBV9 combines with J gene TRBJ2-2, with 11 bases identical to TRBD1. V lost 2 bases to trimming and J lost 2 bases; unmatched junction nucleotides: 2. Germline V gene lookup returns CDR1 SGDLS and CDR2 YYNGEE. The CDR3 is 16 residues long.

This chain uses TRBV7-2 with TRBJ2-3; D perhaps matches TRBD2 (5 bases). CDR3 length: 12 amino acids. Trimming pared 10 bases from V and 14 bases from J, leaving 22 bases between. Germline V lookup: CDR1 SGHTA, CDR2 FQGNSA. CDR3 sequence reads: CAKRIFSDSGYF. The CDR3 DNA follows: TGTGCCAAGCGGATCTTCTCAGATAGTGGGTATTTT.

This sequence joins TRBV14 and TRBJ2-7; D is undetermined. There are 14 residues in the CDR3. Trimming cost V 1 base and J 7 bases, with 14 bases left between them. Germline V CDR1 and CDR2: SGHDN, FVKESK. The CDR3 sequence: CASSQGTTLWEQYF. CDR3 in DNA: TGTGCCAGCAGCCAAGGGACGACCCTTTGGGAGCAGTACTTC.

CDR3 amino acids: CASSSTGYFEQYF. The CDR3 DNA sequence: TGTGCCAGCAGCTCAACCGGGTACTTCGAGCAGTACTTC. The chain links TRBV12-3 or TRBV12-4 to TRBJ2-7; D is unclear. This CDR3 region has 13 residues. Trimming removed 6 bases from V and 6 bases from J, with 15 bases in between.

The chain employs TRBV21-1 and TRBJ2-7. TRBV21-1 is classified as a pseudogene. This CDR3 is built from 14 residues. The CDR3 loop is CARNRDDLPYEQYF. The CDR3 bases are TGTGCCAGGAACCGGGACGACCTTCCCTACGAGCAGTACTTC.

V usage is TRBV10-3 and J usage is TRBJ1-1; perhaps TRBD1 as D (5 bases). The length of the CDR3 is 14 residues. Germline CDR1 ENHRY, CDR2 SYGVKD. V was shortened by 7 bases and J by 4 bases, with 16 bases between the two germline ends. The CDR3 spells CAIKNGVGGTEAFF. In DNA form, the CDR3 reads TGTGCCATCAAGAATGGGGTGGGGGGCACTGAAGCTTTCTTT.

The chain uses TRBV5-1 and TRBJ1-3, with TRBD1 identical over 8 bases. Germline lookup yields CDR1 SGHRS and CDR2 YFSETQ. V shed 0 bases and J 8 bases; nucleotides not matched to a gene: 7. The CDR3 has 15 amino acids. The CDR3 loop is CASSLAATGEDTIYF. CDR3 in DNA: TGCGCCAGCAGCTTGGCGGCGACAGGGGAAGACACCATATATTTT.